This is a list of T cell receptor beta chains from one sample in a study of blood T cell repertoires in COVID-19. TCRdb's copy holds only in-frame clones and misses some; the assay was immunoSEQ multiplex PCR. Here the sample spans roughly 400,000 clones, roughly 86% being singletons. Sample: PBMCs or T cells enriched from blood (not recorded which). The receptor source for this set is a woman in her 40s with acute COVID-19. Both conserved end residues are part of each CDR3. Each record gives: J gene, D gene, clone size, V gene, CDR3 DNA, CDR3 protein. D genes are given only for firm matches. Clone size is not always given. Where it is, it says once, few, many or a class for expanded clones.

>TRBJ2-5|NA|NA|TRBV5-1
TGCGCCAGCAGCCTGGCATGGGCCCCGGAGACCCAGTACTTC
CASSLAWAPETQYF
>TRBJ2-7|NA|NA|TRBV5-1
TGCGCCAGCAGCGCAGTACGGATTCGGGACACCCCCTACGAGCAGTACTTC
CASSAVRIRDTPYEQYF
>TRBJ2-5|NA|NA|TRBV27
TGTGCCAGCAGTCGCCGGGACTCAAAAGGGACCCAGTACTTC
CASSRRDSKGTQYF
>TRBJ1-1|NA|few|TRBV4-1
TGCGCCAGCAGCCAAGATATGGGGGGGGGCATGAACACTGAAGCTTTCTTT
CASSQDMGGGMNTEAFF
>TRBJ2-7|NA|NA|TRBV5-4
TGTGCCAGCAGCTTCCCAGGGGACGAGCAGTACTTC
CASSFPGDEQYF
>TRBJ1-1|NA|NA|TRBV5-4
TGTGCCAGCAGCTTGAATCCGGGTTTGAACACTGAAGCTTTCTTT
CASSLNPGLNTEAFF
>TRBJ2-1|NA|NA|TRBV12-3/TRBV12-4
TGTGCCAGTACGGCAGGGGGAGGTGAGCAGTTCTTC
CASTAGGGEQFF
>TRBJ1-1|TRBD1|NA|TRBV5-1
TGCGCCAGCAGCTCGTGGACAGGGAACACTGAAGCTTTCTTT
CASSSWTGNTEAFF
>TRBJ1-2|TRBD1|NA|TRBV18
TGTGCCAGCTCACCACTCGACAGGGGACCTTATGGCTACACCTTC
CASSPLDRGPYGYTF
>TRBJ1-3|NA|NA|TRBV10-1
TGCGCCAGCAGTGAGTCGGCCCTCGGAAACACCATATATTTT
CASSESALGNTIYF